This is a list of T cell receptor beta chains from one sample in a study of memory CD4+ T cells and cytomegalovirus serostatus. Using immunoSEQ multiplex PCR, the repertoire was profiled, and TCRdb retains in-frame clones only, with some absent. The sample gives some 25,000 clones, about 71% of which show up once; 1% is in the top ten. The source material was memory CD4+ T cells from blood. The receptor source for this set is an adult in good health and CMV-seronegative. Both conserved end residues are part of each CDR3. A D gene is named only where the DNA matches it firmly. Rows give clone size only sometimes, using once, few, many, or a class for an expanded clone.

V gene	D gene	clone size	J gene	CDR3 protein	CDR3 DNA
TRBV4-3	-	-	TRBJ1-3	CASSQDGVSGNTIYF	TGCGCCAGCAGCCAAGACGGCGTCTCTGGAAACACCATATATTTT
TRBV7-2	-	-	TRBJ1-2	CASSLEPGVSGYTF	TGTGCCAGCAGCTTAGAGCCAGGGGTCTCCGGCTACACCTTC
TRBV7-2	-	-	TRBJ1-6	CASSLGSGFNSPLHF	TGTGCCAGCAGCTTAGGCTCAGGCTTTAATTCACCCCTCCACTTT
TRBV19	TRBD1	-	TRBJ1-1	CASRIVPGQRGDTEAFF	TGTGCCAGTAGGATTGTTCCGGGACAGAGGGGTGACACTGAAGCTTTCTTT
TRBV18	-	-	TRBJ2-5	CASSPPGLQETQYF	TGTGCCAGCTCACCACCGGGGTTACAAGAGACCCAGTACTTC
TRBV19	TRBD1	-	TRBJ1-5	CASLYSGTGYSNQPQHF	TGTGCCAGTCTTTACTCCGGGACAGGGTATAGCAATCAGCCCCAGCATTTT
TRBV7-8	-	-	TRBJ2-1	CASSFSKENEQFF	TGTGCCAGCAGCTTCTCGAAGGAAAATGAGCAGTTCTTC
TRBV11-1	-	once	TRBJ2-2	CASSPLRTTGELFF	TGTGCCAGCAGCCCCCTCCGGACGACCGGGGAGCTGTTTTTT
TRBV6-6	-	-	TRBJ2-7	CASSYRDTEQYF	TGTGCCAGCAGTTACCGTGACACCGAGCAGTACTTC
TRBV7-3	TRBD2	-	TRBJ2-1	CASSPSSGDYNEQFF	TGTGCCAGCAGCCCCAGCAGCGGGGACTACAATGAGCAGTTCTTC
TRBV19	-	-	TRBJ1-1	CASKGGRDTEAFF	TGTGCCAGTAAGGGAGGGAGGGACACTGAAGCTTTCTTT
TRBV2	TRBD1	few	TRBJ1-1	CASRTGGRGTEAFF	TGTGCCAGCAGGACAGGGGGCAGGGGGACTGAAGCTTTCTTT
TRBV7-8	TRBD2	-	TRBJ2-7	CASSLSGWRESSYEQYF	TGTGCCAGCAGCCTTAGCGGCTGGCGGGAGAGCTCCTACGAGCAGTACTTC
TRBV1	-	-	TRBJ1-4	CTSSQVFLGSNEKLFF	TGCACCAGCAGCCAAGTCTTTTTAGGGAGTAATGAAAAACTGTTTTTT
TRBV2	-	-	TRBJ2-7	CASKEMTTYEQYF	TGTGCCAGCAAAGAAATGACGACCTACGAGCAGTACTTC
TRBV5-4	TRBD2	once	TRBJ2-1	CASSLSTSGFEQFF	TGTGCCAGCAGCTTGAGCACTAGCGGGTTTGAGCAGTTCTTC
TRBV6-5	-	few	TRBJ1-1	CASSSAQGKAFF	TGTGCCAGCAGTTCGGCCCAGGGGAAAGCTTTCTTT
TRBV18	TRBD2	-	TRBJ2-1	CASSPREGSFNEQFF	TGTGCCAGCTCCCCCAGGGAGGGATCGTTCAATGAGCAGTTCTTC
TRBV5-6	TRBD1	once	TRBJ1-4	CASSPNPGQGNEKLFF	TGTGCCAGCAGCCCGAATCCGGGACAGGGAAATGAAAAACTGTTTTTT
TRBV18	-	once	TRBJ2-7	CASSPMDSGLDKQYF	TGTGCCAGCTCACCAATGGACAGCGGCCTCGACAAGCAGTACTTC
TRBV4-3	-	few	TRBJ2-2	CASSQGVTSQSGELFF	TGCGCCAGCAGCCAAGGGGTTACTAGCCAATCCGGGGAGCTGTTTTTT
TRBV18	TRBD2	-	TRBJ2-1	CASSRTSGQYNEQFF	TGTGCCAGCTCCAGGACTAGCGGGCAATACAATGAGCAGTTCTTC
TRBV30	-	-	TRBJ2-2	CAWSVILGFNTGELFF	TGTGCCTGGAGTGTAATTTTGGGGTTCAACACCGGGGAGCTGTTTTTT
TRBV10-3	TRBD2	-	TRBJ2-6	CAISVWGGGANVLTF	TGTGCCATCAGTGTTTGGGGAGGGGGGGCCAACGTCCTGACTTTC
TRBV5-4	-	-	TRBJ2-5	CASWARGKETQYF	TGTGCCAGCTGGGCCCGGGGGAAAGAGACCCAGTACTTC
TRBV27	-	few	TRBJ2-1	CASSLSIGTNNEQFF	TGTGCCAGCAGTTTATCGATCGGGACCAACAATGAGCAGTTCTTC
TRBV25-1	-	few	TRBJ1-1	CASSPRAEGPNTEAFF	TGTGCCAGCAGCCCCAGGGCAGAGGGACCGAACACTGAAGCTTTCTTT
TRBV28	-	-	TRBJ2-7	CASSSAGAVNEQYF	TGTGCCAGCAGTTCCGCCGGGGCAGTCAACGAGCAGTACTTC
TRBV7-2	TRBD2	-	TRBJ2-5	CASSTPTSPETQYF	TGTGCCAGCAGCACCCCGACTAGCCCGGAGACCCAGTACTTC
TRBV7-9	TRBD2	-	TRBJ2-7	CASSLGGVSYEQYF	TGTGCCAGCAGCCTGGGAGGGGTCTCCTACGAGCAGTACTTC
TRBV6-5	-	-	TRBJ2-3	CASSYSSTDTQYF	TGTGCCAGCAGTTACTCTAGCACAGATACGCAGTATTTT
TRBV5-8	-	-	TRBJ1-4	CASSLSTEKLFF	TGTGCCAGCAGCTTGAGTACAGAAAAACTGTTTTTT
TRBV11-2	TRBD1	-	TRBJ1-4	CASSLNDRGLEKLFF	TGTGCCAGCAGCTTAAACGACAGGGGGCTTGAAAAACTGTTTTTT
TRBV5-6	-	-	TRBJ1-2	CASSIGQANYGYTF	TGTGCCAGCAGCATCGGACAAGCTAACTATGGCTACACCTTC
TRBV19	-	-	TRBJ1-2	CASSMLSGYTF	TGTGCCAGTAGTATGTTGAGTGGCTACACCTTC
TRBV29-1	-	-	TRBJ2-3	CSVATDTQYF	TGCAGCGTCGCTACAGATACGCAGTATTTT
TRBV6-5	TRBD2	-	TRBJ2-1	CASRDLAAYNEQFF	TGTGCCAGCAGGGATCTAGCGGCCTACAATGAGCAGTTCTTC
TRBV7-2	-	-	TRBJ2-2	CASSWGSTGELFF	TGTGCCAGCAGCTGGGGGTCGACCGGGGAGCTGTTTTTT
TRBV9	-	-	TRBJ2-7	CASSPSQTNEQYF	TGTGCCAGCAGCCCTAGCCAAACCAACGAGCAGTACTTC
TRBV6-1	-	-	TRBJ1-5	CASSEDGNQPQHF	TGTGCCAGCAGTGAAGACGGAAATCAGCCCCAGCATTTT
TRBV30	-	once	TRBJ2-7	CAWSDGAGTAGSYEQYF	TGTGCCTGGAGTGACGGAGCCGGGACCGCCGGCTCCTACGAGCAGTACTTC
TRBV6-5	TRBD1	-	TRBJ2-7	CASTPDRGYEQYF	TGTGCCAGCACCCCGGACAGGGGCTACGAGCAGTACTTC
TRBV5-1	-	few	TRBJ2-1	CASSLGGGVGEQFF	TGCGCCAGCAGCTTGGGCGGTGGGGTGGGCGAGCAGTTCTTC
TRBV11-2	-	-	TRBJ2-7	CASSLGGTGRGRSHEQYF	TGTGCCAGCAGCTTAGGAGGAACTGGGCGAGGCAGGTCCCACGAGCAGTACTTC
TRBV6-6	-	-	TRBJ1-6	CASIGQVNSPLHF	TGTGCCAGCATTGGCCAGGTTAATTCACCCCTCCACTTT
TRBV11-3	TRBD1	-	TRBJ2-5	CASSVQGAGGETQYF	TGTGCCAGCAGCGTACAGGGGGCGGGTGGAGAGACCCAGTACTTC
TRBV5-4	-	once	TRBJ2-1	CASSLFVGDNEQFF	TGTGCCAGCAGCTTGTTTGTGGGAGACAATGAGCAGTTCTTC
TRBV5-8	-	-	TRBJ1-1	CASSPLRGTEAFF	TGTGCCAGCAGCCCGCTCAGGGGAACTGAAGCTTTCTTT